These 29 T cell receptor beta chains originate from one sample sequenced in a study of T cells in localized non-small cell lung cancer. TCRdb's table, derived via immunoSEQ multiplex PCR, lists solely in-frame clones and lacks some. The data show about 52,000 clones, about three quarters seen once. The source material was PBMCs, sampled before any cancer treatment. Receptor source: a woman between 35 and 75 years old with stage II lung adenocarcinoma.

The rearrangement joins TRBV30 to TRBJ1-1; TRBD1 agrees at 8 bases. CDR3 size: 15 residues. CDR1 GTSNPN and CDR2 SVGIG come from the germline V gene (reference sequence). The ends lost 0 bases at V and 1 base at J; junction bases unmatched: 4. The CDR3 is CAWSVWDRTNTEAFF. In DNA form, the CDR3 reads TGTGCCTGGAGTGTTTGGGACAGGACGAACACTGAAGCTTTCTTT. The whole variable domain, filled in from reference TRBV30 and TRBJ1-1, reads SQTIHQWPATLVQPVGSPLSLECTVEGTSNPNLYWYRQAAGRGLQLLFYSVGIGQISSEVPQNLSASRPQDRQFILSSKKLLLSDSGFYLCAWSVWDRTNTEAFFGQGTRLTVV.

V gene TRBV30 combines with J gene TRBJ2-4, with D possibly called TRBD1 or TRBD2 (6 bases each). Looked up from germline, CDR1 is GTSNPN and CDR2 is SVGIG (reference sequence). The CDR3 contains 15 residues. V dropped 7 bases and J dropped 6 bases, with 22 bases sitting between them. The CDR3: CASSQGLLDGNIQYF. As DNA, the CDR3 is TGTGCCTCCTCACAGGGACTGCTTGATGGAAACATTCAGTACTTC.

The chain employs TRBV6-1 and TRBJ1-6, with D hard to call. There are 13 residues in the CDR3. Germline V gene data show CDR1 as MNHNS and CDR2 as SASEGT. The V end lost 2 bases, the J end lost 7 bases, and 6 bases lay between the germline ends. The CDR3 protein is CASSEPYNSPLHF. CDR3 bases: TGTGCCAGCAGTGAACCTTACAATTCACCCCTCCACTTT.

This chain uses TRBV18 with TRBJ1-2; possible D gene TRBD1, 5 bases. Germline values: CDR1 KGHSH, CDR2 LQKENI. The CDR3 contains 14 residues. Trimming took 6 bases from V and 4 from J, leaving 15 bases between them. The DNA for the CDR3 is TGTGCCAGCTCTCCCGGGGGGGGTCTCTATGGCTACACCTTC. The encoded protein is CASSPGGGLYGYTF.

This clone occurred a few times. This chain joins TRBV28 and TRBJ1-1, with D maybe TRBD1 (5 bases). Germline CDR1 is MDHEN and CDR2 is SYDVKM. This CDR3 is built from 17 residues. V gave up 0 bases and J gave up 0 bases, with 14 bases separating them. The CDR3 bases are TGTGCCAGCAGTTTATGGGGTGGGGCAGCGATGAACACTGAAGCTTTCTTT. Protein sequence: CASSLWGGAAMNTEAFF.

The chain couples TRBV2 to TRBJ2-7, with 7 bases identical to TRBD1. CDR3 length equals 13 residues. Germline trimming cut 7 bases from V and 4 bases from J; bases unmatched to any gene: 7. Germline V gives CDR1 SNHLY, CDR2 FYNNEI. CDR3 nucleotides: TGTGCCAGCAAAGGAACAGGGGTTTACGAGCAGTACTTC. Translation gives CASKGTGVYEQYF.

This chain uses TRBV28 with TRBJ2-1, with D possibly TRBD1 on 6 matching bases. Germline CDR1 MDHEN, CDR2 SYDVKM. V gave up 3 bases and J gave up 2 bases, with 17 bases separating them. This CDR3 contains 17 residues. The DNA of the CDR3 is TGTGCCAGCAGTTTGGAAATGGGGGCGGGCCCCTACAATGAGCAGTTCTTC. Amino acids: CASSLEMGAGPYNEQFF.

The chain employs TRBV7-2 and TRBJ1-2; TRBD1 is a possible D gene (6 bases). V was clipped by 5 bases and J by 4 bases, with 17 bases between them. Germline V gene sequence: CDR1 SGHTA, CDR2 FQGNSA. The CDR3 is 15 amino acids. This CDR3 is CASSQGPEAIYGYTF. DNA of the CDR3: TGTGCCAGCAGCCAGGGGCCTGAGGCAATCTATGGCTACACCTTC.

CDR3 bases: TGTGCCAGCAGTTACTCGCAGACCTCTGAAGCTTTCTTT. It codes for CASSYSQTSEAFF. The chain recombines TRBV6-5 with TRBJ1-1, with D uncertain. Germline assignment: CDR1 MNHEY and CDR2 SVGAGI. V lost 0 bases, J lost 6 bases, and 8 bases lay in between. This CDR3 has 13 amino acids.

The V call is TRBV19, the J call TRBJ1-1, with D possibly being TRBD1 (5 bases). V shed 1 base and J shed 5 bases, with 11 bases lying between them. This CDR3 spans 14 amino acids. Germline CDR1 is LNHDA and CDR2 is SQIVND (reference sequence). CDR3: CASSIGGMGTEAFF. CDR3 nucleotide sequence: TGTGCCAGTAGTATAGGGGGGATGGGGACTGAAGCTTTCTTT.

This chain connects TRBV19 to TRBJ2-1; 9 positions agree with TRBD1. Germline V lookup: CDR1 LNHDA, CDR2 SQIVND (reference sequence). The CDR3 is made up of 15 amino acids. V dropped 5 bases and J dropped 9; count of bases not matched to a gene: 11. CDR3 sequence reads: CASSVPGQGRSEQFF. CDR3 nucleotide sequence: TGTGCCAGTAGTGTTCCGGGACAGGGACGAAGTGAGCAGTTCTTC.

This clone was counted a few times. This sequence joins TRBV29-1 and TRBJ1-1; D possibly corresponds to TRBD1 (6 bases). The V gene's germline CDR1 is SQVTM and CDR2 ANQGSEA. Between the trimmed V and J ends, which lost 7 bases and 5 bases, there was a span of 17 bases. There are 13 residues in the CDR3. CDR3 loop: CSASGGRGTEAFF. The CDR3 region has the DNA TGCAGCGCCTCGGGGGGGCGGGGGACTGAAGCTTTCTTT.

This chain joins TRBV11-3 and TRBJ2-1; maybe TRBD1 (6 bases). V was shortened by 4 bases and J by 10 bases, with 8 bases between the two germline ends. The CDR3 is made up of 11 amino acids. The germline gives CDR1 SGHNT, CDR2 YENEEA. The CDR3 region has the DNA TGTGCCAGCAGCTCGACAGGAGAGCAGTTCTTC. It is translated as CASSSTGEQFF. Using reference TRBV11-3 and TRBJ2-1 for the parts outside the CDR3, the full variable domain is EAGVVQSPRYKIIEKKQPVAFWCNPISGHNTLYWYLQNLGQGPELLIRYENEEAVDDSQLPKDRFSAERLKGVDSTLKIQPAELGDSAVYLCASSSTGEQFFGPGTRLTVL.

CDR3 loop: CASSLADSNQPQHF. Here the CDR3 DNA reads TGTGCCAGCAGCTTAGCGGATAGCAATCAGCCCCAGCATTTT. The chain is built from TRBV7-9 and TRBJ1-5; D is ambiguous. With 0 bases removed from V and 0 bases from J, the gap between germline ends came to 3 bases. The CDR3 length is 14 residues. CDR1 is SEHNR and CDR2 is FQNEAQ in the germline V gene (reference sequence).

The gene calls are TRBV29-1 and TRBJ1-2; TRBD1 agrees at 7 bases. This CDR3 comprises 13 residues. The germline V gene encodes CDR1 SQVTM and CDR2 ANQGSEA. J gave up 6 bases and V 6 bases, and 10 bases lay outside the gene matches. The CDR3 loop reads CSVAGQIYDGYTF. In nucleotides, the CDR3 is TGCAGCGTAGCGGGACAGATCTACGATGGCTACACCTTC.

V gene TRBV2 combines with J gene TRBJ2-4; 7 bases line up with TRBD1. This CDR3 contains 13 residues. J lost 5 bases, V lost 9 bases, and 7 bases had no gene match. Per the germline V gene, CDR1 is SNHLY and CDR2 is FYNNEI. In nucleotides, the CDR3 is TGTGCCAGTAACAGGGGCTCTGAAAACATTCAGTACTTC. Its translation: CASNRGSENIQYF.

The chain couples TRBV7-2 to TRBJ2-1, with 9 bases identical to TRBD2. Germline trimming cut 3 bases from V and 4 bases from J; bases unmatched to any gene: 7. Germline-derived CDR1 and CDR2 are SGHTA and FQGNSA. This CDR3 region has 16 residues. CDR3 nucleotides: TGTGCCAGCAGCTTGGTAGCGGGGGCCCAATACAATGAGCAGTTCTTC. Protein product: CASSLVAGAQYNEQFF.

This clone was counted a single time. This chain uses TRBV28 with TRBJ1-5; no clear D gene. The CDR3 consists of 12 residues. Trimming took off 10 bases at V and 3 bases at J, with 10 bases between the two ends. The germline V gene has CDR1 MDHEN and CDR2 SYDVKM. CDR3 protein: CAIDPLNQPQHF. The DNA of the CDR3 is TGTGCCATAGACCCCCTCAATCAGCCCCAGCATTTT.

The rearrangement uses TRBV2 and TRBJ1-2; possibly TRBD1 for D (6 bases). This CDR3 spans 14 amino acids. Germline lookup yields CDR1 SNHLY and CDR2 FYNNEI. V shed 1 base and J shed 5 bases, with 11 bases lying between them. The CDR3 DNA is TGTGCCAGCAGTGAAGGCAGAACAGGGTATGGCTACACCTTC. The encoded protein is CASSEGRTGYGYTF.

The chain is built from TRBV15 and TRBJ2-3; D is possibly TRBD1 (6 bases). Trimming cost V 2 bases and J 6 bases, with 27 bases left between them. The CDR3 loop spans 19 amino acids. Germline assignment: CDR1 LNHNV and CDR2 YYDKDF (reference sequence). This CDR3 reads CATSRTLVLQQGEKDTQYF. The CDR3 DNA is TGTGCCACCAGCAGAACACTCGTTCTACAACAGGGAGAAAAGGATACGCAGTATTTT. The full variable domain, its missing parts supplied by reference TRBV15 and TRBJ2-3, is DAMVIQNPRYQVTQFGKPVTLSCSQTLNHNVMYWYQQKSSQAPKLLFHYYDKDFNNEADTPDNFQSRRPNTSFCFLDIRSPGLGDTAMYLCATSRTLVLQQGEKDTQYFGPGTRLTVL.

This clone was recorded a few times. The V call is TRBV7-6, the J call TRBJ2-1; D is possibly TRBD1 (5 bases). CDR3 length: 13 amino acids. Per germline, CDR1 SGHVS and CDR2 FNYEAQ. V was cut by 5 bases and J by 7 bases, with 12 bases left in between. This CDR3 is CASSPSRVNEQFF. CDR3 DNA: TGTGCCAGCAGCCCCTCCAGGGTAAATGAGCAGTTCTTC.

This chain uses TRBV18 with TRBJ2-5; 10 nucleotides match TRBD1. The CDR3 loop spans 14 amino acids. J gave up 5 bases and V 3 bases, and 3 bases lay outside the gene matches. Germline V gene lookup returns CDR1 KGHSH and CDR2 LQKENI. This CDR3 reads CASSPGQGWETQYF. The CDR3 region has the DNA TGTGCCAGCTCACCGGGACAGGGGTGGGAGACCCAGTACTTC.

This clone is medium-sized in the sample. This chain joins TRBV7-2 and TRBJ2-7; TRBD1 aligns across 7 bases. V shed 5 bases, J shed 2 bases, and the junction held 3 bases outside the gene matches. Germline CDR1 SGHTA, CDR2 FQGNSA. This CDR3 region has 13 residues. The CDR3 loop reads CASSADRAYEQYF. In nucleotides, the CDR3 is TGTGCCAGCAGCGCAGACAGGGCCTACGAGCAGTACTTC.

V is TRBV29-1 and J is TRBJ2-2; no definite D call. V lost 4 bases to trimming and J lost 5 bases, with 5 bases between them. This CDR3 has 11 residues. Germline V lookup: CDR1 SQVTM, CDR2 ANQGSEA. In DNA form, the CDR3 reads TGCAGCGTTGTTGGTACCGGGGAGCTGTTTTTT. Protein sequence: CSVVGTGELFF.

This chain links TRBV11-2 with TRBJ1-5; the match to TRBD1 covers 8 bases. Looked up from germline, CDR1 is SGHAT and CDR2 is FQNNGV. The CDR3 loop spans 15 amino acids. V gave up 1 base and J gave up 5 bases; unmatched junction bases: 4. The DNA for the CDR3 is TGTGCCAGCAGCTTAGGGCCAGGGGGCCATCAGCCCCAGCATTTT. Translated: CASSLGPGGHQPQHF.

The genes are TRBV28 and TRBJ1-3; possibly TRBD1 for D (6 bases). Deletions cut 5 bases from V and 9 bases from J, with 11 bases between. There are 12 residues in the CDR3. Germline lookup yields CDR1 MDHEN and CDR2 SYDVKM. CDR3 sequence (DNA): TGTGCCAGCAGTGCACAGGGAGGCACCATATATTTT. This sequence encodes CASSAQGGTIYF.

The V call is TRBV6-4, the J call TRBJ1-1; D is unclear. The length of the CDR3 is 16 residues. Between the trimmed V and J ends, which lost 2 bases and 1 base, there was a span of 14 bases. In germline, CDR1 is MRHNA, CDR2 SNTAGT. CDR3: CASSDLEDGRNTEAFF. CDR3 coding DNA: TGTGCCAGCAGTGACCTTGAGGACGGAAGGAACACTGAAGCTTTCTTT.

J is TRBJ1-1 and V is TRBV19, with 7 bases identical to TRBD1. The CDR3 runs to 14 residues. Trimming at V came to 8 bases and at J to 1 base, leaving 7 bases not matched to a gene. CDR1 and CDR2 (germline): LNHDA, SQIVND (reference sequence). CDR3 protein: CASSSGTENTEAFF. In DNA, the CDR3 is TGTGCCAGTTCTTCCGGGACAGAGAACACTGAAGCTTTCTTT. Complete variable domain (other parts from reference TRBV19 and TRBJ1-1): DGGITQSPKYLFRKEGQNVTLSCEQNLNHDAMYWYRQDPGQGLRLIYYSQIVNDFQKGDIAEGYSVSREKKESFPLTVTSAQKNPTAFYLCASSSGTENTEAFFGQGTRLTVV.

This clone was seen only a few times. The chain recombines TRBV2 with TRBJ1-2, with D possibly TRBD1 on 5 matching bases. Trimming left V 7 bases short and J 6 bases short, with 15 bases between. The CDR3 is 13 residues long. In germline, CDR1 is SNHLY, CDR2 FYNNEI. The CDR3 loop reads CASTGGFRDGYTF. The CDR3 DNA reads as TGTGCCAGCACCGGGGGGTTTAGGGATGGCTACACCTTC. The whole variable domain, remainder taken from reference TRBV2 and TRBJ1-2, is EPEVTQTPSHQVTQMGQEVILRCVPISNHLYFYWYRQILGQKVEFLVSFYNNEISEKSEIFDDQFSVERPDGSNFTLKIRSTKLEDSAMYFCASTGGFRDGYTFGSGTRLTVV.